This T cell receptor beta chain was retrieved from a study of blood T cell repertoires in COVID-19. Study background: Specimens from acute and convalescent COVID-19 originated in the United States, Italy and Spain.

Here immunoSEQ multiplex PCR was the method, and the copy in TCRdb shows in-frame clones only, minus some. The sample yields tens of thousands of clones, 90% seen once. V lost 2 bases, J lost 5 bases, and 21 bases lay in between. The CDR3 spans 18 residues. CDR1 and CDR2 (germline): SGHAT, FQNNGV. V is TRBV11-2 and J is TRBJ1-4, with unresolved D. The sample consisted of peripheral blood. The source of this sequence is a human donor in a cohort sampled during active COVID-19. The CDR3 protein is CASSLLAGLGQQNEKLFF. Written as DNA, the CDR3 is TGTGCCAGCAGCTTACTTGCAGGTCTCGGCCAGCAGAATGAAAAACTGTTTTTT.